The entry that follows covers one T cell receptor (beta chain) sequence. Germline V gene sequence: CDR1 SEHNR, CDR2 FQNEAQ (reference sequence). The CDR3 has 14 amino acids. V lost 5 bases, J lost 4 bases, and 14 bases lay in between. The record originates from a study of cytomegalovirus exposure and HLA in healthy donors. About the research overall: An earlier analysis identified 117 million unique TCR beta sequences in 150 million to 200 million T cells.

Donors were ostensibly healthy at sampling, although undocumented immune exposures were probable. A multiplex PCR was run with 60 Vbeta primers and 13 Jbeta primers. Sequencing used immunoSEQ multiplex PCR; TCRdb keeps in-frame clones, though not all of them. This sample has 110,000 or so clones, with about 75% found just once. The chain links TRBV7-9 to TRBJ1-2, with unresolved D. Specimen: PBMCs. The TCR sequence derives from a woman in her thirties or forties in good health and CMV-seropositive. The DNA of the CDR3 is TGTGCCAGCAGCCTGCGCGGGGAGGGCTATGGCTACACCTTC. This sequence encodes CASSLRGEGYGYTF.